This T cell receptor (beta chain) was obtained from a study of cytomegalovirus exposure and HLA in healthy donors. General study results and limits: A later analysis linked a missense DCLRE1C variant to TCR beta V- and J-gene trimming.

Primers included in the PCR were 60 Vbeta and 13 Jbeta primers. TCRdb's copy holds only in-frame clones and misses some; the assay was immunoSEQ multiplex PCR. The table lists 70,000 to 95,000 clones, under 80% of them singletons, with about an eighth in the top ten. About this clone: Antigen unknown.

The origin of this receptor is a human donor in good health. The sequenced material came from PBMCs.

Here the CDR3 DNA reads TGTGCCAGCACCCGGACAGGACAAGAGACCCAGTACTTC. It is translated as CASTRTGQETQYF. The rearrangement uses TRBV2 and TRBJ2-5; 7 bases line up with TRBD1. This CDR3 is built from 13 residues. Germline V gene lookup returns CDR1 SNHLY and CDR2 FYNNEI. V lost 7 bases to trimming and J lost 2 bases; unmatched junction nucleotides: 4.